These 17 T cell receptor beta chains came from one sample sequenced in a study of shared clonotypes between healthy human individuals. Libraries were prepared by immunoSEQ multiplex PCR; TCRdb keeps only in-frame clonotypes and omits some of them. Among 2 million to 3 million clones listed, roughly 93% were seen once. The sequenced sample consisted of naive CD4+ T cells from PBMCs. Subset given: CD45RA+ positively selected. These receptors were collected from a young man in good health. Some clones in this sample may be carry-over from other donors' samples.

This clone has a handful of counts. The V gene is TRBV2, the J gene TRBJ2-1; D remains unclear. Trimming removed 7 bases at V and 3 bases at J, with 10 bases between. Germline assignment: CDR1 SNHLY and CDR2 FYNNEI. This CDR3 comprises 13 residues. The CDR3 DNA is TGTGCCAGCATAAGGACCAACTACAATGAGCAGTTCTTC. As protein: CASIRTNYNEQFF.

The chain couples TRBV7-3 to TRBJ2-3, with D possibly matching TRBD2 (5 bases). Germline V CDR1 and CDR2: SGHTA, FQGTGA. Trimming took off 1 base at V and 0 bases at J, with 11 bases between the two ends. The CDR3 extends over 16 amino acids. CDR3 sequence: CASSLRVATSTDTQYF. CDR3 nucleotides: TGTGCCAGCAGCTTAAGAGTAGCGACGAGCACAGATACGCAGTATTTT.

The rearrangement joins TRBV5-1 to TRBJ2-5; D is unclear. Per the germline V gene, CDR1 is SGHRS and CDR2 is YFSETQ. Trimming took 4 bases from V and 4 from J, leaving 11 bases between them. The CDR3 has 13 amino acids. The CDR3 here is CASSPPSLETQYF. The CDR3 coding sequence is TGCGCCAGCAGCCCCCCCAGCTTAGAGACCCAGTACTTC.

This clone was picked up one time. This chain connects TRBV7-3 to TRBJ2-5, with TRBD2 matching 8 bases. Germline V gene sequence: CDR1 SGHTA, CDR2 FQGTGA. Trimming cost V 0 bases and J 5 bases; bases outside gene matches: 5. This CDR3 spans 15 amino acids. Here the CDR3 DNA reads TGTGCCAGCAGCTTAACGGCGGGAGGTGGGGAGACCCAGTACTTC. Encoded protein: CASSLTAGGGETQYF.

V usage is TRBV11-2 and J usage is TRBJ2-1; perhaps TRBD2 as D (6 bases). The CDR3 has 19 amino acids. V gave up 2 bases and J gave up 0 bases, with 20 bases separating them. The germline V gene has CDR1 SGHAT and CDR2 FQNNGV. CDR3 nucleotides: TGTGCCAGCAGCTTACTCTCGGTAGCGGAAATAATCTCCTACAATGAGCAGTTCTTC. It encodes CASSLLSVAEIISYNEQFF.

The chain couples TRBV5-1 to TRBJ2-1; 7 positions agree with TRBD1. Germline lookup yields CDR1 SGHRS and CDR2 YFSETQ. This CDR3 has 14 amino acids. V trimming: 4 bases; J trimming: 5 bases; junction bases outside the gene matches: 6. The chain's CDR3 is CASSLGQVHNEQFF. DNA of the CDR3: TGCGCCAGCAGCCTAGGACAGGTACACAATGAGCAGTTCTTC.

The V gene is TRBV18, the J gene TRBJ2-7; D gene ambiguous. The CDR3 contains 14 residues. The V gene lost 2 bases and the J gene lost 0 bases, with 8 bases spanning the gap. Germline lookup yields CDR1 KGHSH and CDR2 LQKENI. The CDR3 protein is CASSPGSYSYEQYF. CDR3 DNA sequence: TGTGCCAGCTCACCAGGCAGTTACTCCTACGAGCAGTACTTC.

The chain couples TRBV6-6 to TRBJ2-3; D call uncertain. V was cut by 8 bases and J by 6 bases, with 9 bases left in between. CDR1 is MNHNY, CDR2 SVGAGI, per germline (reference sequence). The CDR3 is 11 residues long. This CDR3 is CASRRSDTQYF. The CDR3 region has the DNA TGTGCCAGCCGCAGGTCGGATACGCAGTATTTT.

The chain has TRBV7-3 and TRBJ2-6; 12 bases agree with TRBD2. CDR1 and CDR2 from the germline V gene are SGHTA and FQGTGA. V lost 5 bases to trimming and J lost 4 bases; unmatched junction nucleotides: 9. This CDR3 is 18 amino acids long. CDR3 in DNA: TGTGCCAGCAGCCCTAGGACTAGCGGGACGGGCGGGGCCAACGTCCTGACTTTC. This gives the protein CASSPRTSGTGGANVLTF.

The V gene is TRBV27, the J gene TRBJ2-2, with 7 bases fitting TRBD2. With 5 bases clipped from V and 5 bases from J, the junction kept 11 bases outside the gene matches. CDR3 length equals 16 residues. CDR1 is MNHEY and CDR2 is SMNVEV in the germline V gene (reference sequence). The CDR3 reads CASSPLGQGGTGELFF. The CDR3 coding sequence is TGTGCCAGCAGTCCCCTGGGGCAGGGAGGGACCGGGGAGCTGTTTTTT.

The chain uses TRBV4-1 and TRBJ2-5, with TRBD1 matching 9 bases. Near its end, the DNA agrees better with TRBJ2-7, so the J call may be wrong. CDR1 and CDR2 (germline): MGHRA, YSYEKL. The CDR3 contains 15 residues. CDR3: CASSHPTGGSYEQYF. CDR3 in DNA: TGCGCCAGCAGCCACCCGACAGGGGGCTCCTACGAGCAGTACTTC.

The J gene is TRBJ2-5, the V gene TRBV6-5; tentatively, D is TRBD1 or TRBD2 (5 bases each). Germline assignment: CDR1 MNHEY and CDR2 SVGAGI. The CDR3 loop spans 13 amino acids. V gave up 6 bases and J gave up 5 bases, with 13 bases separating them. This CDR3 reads CASRTRGEETQYF. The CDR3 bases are TGTGCCAGCAGAACTAGAGGGGAGGAGACCCAGTACTTC.

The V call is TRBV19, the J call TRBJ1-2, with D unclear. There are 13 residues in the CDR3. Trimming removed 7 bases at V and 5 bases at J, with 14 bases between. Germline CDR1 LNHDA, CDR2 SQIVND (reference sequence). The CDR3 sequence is CASTAGLGYGYTF. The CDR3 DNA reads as TGTGCCAGTACTGCCGGATTGGGGTATGGCTACACCTTC.

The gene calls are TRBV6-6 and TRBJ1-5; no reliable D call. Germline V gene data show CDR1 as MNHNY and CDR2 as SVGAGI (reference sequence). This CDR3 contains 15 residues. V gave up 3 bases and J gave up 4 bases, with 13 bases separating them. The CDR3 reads CASSYDPGSNQPQHF. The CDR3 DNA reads TGTGCCAGCAGTTATGACCCGGGATCTAATCAGCCCCAGCATTTT.

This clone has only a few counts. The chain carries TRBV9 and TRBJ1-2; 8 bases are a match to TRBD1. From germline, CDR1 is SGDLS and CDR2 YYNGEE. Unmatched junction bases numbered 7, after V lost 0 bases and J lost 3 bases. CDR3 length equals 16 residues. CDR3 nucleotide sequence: TGTGCCAGCAGCGTAGCCTGGCAGGGGGCCGACTATGGCTACACCTTC. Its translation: CASSVAWQGADYGYTF.

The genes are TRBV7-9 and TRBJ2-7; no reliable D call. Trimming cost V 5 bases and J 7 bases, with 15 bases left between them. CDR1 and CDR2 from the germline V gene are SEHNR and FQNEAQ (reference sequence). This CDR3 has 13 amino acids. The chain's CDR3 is CASSRRPRMEQYF. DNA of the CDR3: TGTGCCAGCAGCCGACGACCTAGGATGGAGCAGTACTTC.

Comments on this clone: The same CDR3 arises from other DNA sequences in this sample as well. The CDR3 bases are TGTGCCAGCAGCGCAGAGGGCTATGGCTACACCTTC. Encoded protein: CASSAEGYGYTF. This chain uses TRBV9 with TRBJ1-2; the D is unclear. The CDR3 has 12 amino acids. Trimming removed 3 bases at V and 4 bases at J, with 7 bases between. Germline values: CDR1 SGDLS, CDR2 YYNGEE.